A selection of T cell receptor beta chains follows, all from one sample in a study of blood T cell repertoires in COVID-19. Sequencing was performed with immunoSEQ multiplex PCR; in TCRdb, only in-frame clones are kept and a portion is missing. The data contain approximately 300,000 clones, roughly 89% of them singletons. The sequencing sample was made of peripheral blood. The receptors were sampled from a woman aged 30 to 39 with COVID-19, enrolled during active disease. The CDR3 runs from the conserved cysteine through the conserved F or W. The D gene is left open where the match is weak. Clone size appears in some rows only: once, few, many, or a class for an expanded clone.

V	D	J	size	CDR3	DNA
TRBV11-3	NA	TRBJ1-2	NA	CASSLSGSGVRGYTF	TGTGCCAGCAGCTTATCCGGGTCAGGGGTGCGCGGCTACACCTTC
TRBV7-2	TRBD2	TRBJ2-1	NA	CASSLGLAGYNEQFF	TGTGCCAGCAGCTTAGGGCTAGCGGGGTACAATGAGCAGTTCTTC
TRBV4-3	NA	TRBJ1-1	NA	CASSQEPRTEAFF	TGCGCCAGCAGCCAAGAACCCAGGACTGAAGCTTTCTTT
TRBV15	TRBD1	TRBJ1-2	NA	CATSRDRVMAYGYTF	TGTGCCACCAGCCGGGACAGGGTGATGGCCTATGGCTACACCTTC
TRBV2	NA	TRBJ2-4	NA	CASSLEGGPHIQYF	TGTGCCAGCAGTCTGGAGGGGGGGCCCCACATTCAGTACTTC
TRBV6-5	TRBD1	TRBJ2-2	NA	CASSRTGNTGELFF	TGTGCCAGCAGCAGGACAGGGAACACCGGGGAGCTGTTTTTT
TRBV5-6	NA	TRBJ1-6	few	CASSRTPGSYNSPLHF	TGTGCCAGCAGCCGGACCCCAGGGTCCTATAATTCACCCCTCCACTTT
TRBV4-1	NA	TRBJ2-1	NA	CASSQDAWGRIYNEQFF	TGCGCCAGCAGCCAAGATGCTTGGGGCAGGATCTACAATGAGCAGTTCTTC
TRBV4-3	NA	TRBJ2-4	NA	CASSQALPLGERAKNIQYF	TGCGCCAGCAGCCAAGCACTCCCCCTCGGAGAGAGAGCCAAAAACATTCAGTACTTC
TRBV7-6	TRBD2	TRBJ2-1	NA	CASSDREGNEQFF	TGTGCCAGCAGCGACCGGGAGGGAAATGAGCAGTTCTTC
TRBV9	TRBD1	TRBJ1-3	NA	CASSATGGRGNTIYF	TGTGCCAGCAGCGCTACAGGGGGCCGGGGAAACACCATATATTTT
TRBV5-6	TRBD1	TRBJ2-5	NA	CASSWDRGHRETQYF	TGTGCCAGCAGCTGGGACAGGGGGCACAGAGAGACCCAGTACTTC
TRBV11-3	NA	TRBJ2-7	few	CASSLGLYEQYF	TGTGCCAGCAGCTTAGGTCTCTACGAGCAGTACTTC
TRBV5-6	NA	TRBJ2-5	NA	CASSLALAGETQYF	TGTGCCAGCAGCTTGGCTCTGGCCGGGGAGACCCAGTACTTC
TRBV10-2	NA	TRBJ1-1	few	CASSVRMNTEAFF	TGCGCCAGCAGTGTGAGGATGAACACTGAAGCTTTCTTT
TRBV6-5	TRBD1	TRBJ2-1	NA	CASRGQVLYNEQFF	TGTGCCTCTAGGGGACAGGTTTTGTACAATGAGCAGTTCTTC
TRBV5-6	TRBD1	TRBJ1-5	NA	CASSLAGQGVGQPQHF	TGTGCCAGCAGCTTGGCGGGACAGGGGGTGGGCCAGCCCCAGCATTTT
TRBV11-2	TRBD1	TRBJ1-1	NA	CASSWRQGGNTEAFF	TGTGCCAGCAGCTGGAGACAGGGGGGGAACACTGAAGCTTTCTTT
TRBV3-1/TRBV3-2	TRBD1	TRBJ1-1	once	CASSHRQGLNTEAFF	TGTGCCAGCAGCCACAGACAGGGTTTGAACACTGAAGCTTTCTTT
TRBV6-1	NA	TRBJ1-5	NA	CASSEGGQPQHF	TGTGCCAGCAGTGAGGGGGGTCAGCCCCAGCATTTT
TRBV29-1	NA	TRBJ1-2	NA	CSVSDTTGINYGYTF	TGCAGCGTGTCGGATACCACAGGGATCAATTATGGCTACACCTTC
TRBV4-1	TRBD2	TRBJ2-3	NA	CASSQAPTSGGAKDTQYF	TGCGCCAGCAGCCAAGCCCCGACTAGCGGGGGGGCCAAAGATACGCAGTATTTT
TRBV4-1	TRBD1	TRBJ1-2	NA	CASSLRQGLEGYTF	TGCGCCAGCAGCTTGCGACAGGGCTTGGAGGGCTACACCTTC
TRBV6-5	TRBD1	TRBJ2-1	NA	CASRGQLGNNEQFF	TGTGCCAGCAGGGGACAGTTGGGGAACAATGAGCAGTTCTTC
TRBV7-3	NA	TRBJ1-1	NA	CASSSFSDTEAFF	TGTGCCAGCAGCTCCTTCTCGGACACTGAAGCTTTCTTT
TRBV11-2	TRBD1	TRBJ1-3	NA	CASSFPQGAFGNTIYF	TGTGCCAGCAGCTTCCCGCAGGGGGCTTTCGGAAACACCATATATTTT
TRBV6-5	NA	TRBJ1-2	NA	CASNGGGGYTF	TGTGCCAGCAACGGGGGTGGTGGCTACACCTTC
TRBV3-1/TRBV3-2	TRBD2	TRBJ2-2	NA	CASSSGLVVSGELFF	TGTGCCAGCAGCTCGGGACTAGTGGTCTCCGGGGAGCTGTTTTTT
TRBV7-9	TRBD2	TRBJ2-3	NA	CASSAGDYGTDTQYF	TGTGCCAGCAGCGCCGGGGACTATGGCACAGATACGCAGTATTTT
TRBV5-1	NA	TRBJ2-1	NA	CASSSTWEGVRVEQFF	TGCGCCAGCAGCTCCACCTGGGAGGGGGTTAGGGTTGAGCAGTTCTTC
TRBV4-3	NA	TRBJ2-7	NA	CASSQDGRQGYEQYF	TGCGCCAGCAGCCAAGACGGCAGGCAAGGCTACGAGCAGTACTTC
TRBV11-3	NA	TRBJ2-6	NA	CASSLPSGSGANVLTF	TGTGCCAGCAGCTTGCCCTCCGGGTCTGGGGCCAACGTCCTGACTTTC
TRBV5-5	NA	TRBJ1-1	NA	CASSSSGGLVNTEAFF	TGTGCCAGCAGCTCATCCGGGGGACTGGTGAACACTGAAGCTTTCTTT
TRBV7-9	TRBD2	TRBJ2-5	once	CASSLVSGGAGETQYF	TGTGCCAGCAGCTTAGTTAGCGGGGGGGCCGGTGAGACCCAGTACTTC
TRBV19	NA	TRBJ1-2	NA	CASRGPLTRYGYTF	TGTGCCAGTAGGGGCCCTTTAACCCGCTATGGCTACACCTTC
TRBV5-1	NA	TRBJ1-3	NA	CASSLNTGNSGNTIYF	TGCGCCAGCAGCTTGAACACGGGTAACTCTGGAAACACCATATATTTT
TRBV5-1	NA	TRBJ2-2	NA	CASSFMNTGELFF	TGCGCCAGCAGCTTCATGAACACCGGGGAGCTGTTTTTT
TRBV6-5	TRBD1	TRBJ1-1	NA	CASTRDREAFF	TGTGCCAGCACCCGGGACAGGGAAGCTTTCTTT
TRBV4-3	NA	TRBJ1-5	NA	CASSPDWDTAQPQHF	TGCGCCAGCAGCCCCGATTGGGACACCGCTCAGCCCCAGCATTTT
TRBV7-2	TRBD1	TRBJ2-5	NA	CASSLTRGPQETQYF	TGTGCCAGCAGCTTAACGAGGGGGCCCCAAGAGACCCAGTACTTC
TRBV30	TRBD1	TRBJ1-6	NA	CAWTGTGSGSPLHF	TGTGCCTGGACTGGGACAGGGTCGGGTTCACCCCTCCACTTT
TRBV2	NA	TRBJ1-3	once	CASAPPVPGRGNTIYF	TGTGCCAGCGCACCACCAGTCCCAGGGAGGGGAAACACCATATATTTT
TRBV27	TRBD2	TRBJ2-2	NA	CASSPSGGYDSGELFF	TGTGCCAGCAGTCCCTCCGGGGGGTACGATTCCGGGGAGCTGTTTTTT
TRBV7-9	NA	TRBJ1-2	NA	CASSFGGTLALYGYTF	TGTGCCAGCAGCTTCGGCGGGACTCTGGCCCTCTATGGCTACACCTTC
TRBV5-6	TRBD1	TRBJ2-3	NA	CASSLVPGQVSTDTQYF	TGTGCCAGCAGCTTGGTCCCGGGACAGGTGAGCACAGATACGCAGTATTTT
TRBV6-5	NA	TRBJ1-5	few	CASSYSKGQPQHF	TGTGCCAGCAGTTACTCGAAGGGGCAGCCCCAGCATTTT